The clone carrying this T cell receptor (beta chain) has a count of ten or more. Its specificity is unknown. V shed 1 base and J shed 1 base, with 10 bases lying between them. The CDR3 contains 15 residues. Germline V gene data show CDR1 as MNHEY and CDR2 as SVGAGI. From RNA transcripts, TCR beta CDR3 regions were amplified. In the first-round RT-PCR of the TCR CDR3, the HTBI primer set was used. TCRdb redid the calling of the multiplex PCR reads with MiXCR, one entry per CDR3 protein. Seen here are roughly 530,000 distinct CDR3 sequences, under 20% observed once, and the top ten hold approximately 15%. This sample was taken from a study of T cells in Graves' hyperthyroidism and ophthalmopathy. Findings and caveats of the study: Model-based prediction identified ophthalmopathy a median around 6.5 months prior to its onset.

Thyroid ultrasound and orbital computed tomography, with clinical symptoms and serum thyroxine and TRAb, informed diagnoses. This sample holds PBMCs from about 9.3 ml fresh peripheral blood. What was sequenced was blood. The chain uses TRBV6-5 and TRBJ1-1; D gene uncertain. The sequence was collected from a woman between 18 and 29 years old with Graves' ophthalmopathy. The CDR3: CASSYFSGKNTEAFF. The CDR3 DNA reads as TGTGCCAGCAGTTACTTTTCGGGAAAGAACACTGAAGCTTTCTTT.